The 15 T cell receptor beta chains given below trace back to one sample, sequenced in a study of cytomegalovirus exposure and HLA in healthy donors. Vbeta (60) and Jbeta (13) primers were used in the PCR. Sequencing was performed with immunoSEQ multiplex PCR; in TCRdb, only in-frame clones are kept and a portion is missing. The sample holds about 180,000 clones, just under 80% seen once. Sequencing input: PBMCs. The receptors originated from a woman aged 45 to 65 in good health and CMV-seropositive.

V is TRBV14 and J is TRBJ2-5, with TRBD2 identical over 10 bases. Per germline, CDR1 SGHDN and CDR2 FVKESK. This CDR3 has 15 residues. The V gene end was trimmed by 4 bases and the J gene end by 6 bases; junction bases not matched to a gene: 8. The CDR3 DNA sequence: TGTGCCAGCAGCCCGTTACTAGCGGGGTCCCAGACCCAGTACTTC. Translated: CASSPLLAGSQTQYF.

CDR3 loop: CASSVAGTANEKLFF. The CDR3 DNA follows: TGTGCCAGCAGCGTAGCGGGGACAGCTAATGAAAAACTGTTTTTT. This rearrangement joins TRBV9 to TRBJ1-4; 7 bases agree with TRBD1. Germline values: CDR1 SGDLS, CDR2 YYNGEE. Trimming cost V 0 bases and J 3 bases; bases outside gene matches: 2. This CDR3 has 15 amino acids. Full variable domain (rest looked up from reference TRBV9 and TRBJ1-4): DSGVTQTPKHLITATGQRVTLRCSPRSGDLSVYWYQQSLDQGLQFLIQYYNGEERAKGNILERFSAQQFPDLHSELNLSSLELGDSALYFCASSVAGTANEKLFFGSGTQLSVL.

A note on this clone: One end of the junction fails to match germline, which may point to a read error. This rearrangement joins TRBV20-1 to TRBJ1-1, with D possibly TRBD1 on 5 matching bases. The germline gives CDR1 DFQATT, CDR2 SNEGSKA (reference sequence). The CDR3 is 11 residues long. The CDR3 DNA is TGCAGTGCTAGAGGATCCTCCAGGGATTCATTT. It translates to CSARGSSRDSF.

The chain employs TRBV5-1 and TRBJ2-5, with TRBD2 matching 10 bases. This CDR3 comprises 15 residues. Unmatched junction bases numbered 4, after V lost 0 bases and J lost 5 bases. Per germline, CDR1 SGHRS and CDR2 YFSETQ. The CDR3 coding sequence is TGCGCCAGCAGCTTGGTTCCTAGCGGGGGCGAGACCCAGTACTTC. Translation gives CASSLVPSGGETQYF. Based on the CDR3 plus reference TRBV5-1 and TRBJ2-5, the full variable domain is KAGVTQTPRYLIKTRGQQVTLSCSPISGHRSVSWYQQTPGQGLQFLFEYFSETQRNKGNFPGRFSGRQFSNSRSEMNVSTLELGDSALYLCASSLVPSGGETQYFGPGTRLLVL.

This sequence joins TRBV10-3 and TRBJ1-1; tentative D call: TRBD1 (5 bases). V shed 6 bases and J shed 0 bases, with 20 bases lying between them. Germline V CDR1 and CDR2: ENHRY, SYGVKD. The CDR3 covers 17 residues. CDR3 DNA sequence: TGTGCCATCAGCGGGCACGACAGTCGCACGGTGAACACTGAAGCTTTCTTT. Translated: CAISGHDSRTVNTEAFF.

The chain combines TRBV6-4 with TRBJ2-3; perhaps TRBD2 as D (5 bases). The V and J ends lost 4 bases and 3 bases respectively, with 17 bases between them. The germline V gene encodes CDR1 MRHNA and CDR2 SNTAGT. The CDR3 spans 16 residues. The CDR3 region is CASSGQPSGSTDTQYF. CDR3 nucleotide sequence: TGTGCCAGCAGTGGGCAGCCCTCGGGGTCAACAGATACGCAGTATTTT.

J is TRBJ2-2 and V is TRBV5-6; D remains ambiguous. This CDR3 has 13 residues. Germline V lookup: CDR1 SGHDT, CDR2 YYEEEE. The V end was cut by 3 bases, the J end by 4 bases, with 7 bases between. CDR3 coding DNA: TGTGCCAGCAGCTACGGTCCCACCGGGGAGCTGTTTTTT. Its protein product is CASSYGPTGELFF.

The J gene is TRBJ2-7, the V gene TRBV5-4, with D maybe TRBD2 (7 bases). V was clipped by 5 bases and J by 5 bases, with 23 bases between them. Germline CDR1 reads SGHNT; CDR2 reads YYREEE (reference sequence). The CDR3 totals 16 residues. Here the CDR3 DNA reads TGTGCCAGCAGTTCCCCCCTGAGGGGGGGAGGGGACGAGCAGTACTTC. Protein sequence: CASSSPLRGGGDEQYF.

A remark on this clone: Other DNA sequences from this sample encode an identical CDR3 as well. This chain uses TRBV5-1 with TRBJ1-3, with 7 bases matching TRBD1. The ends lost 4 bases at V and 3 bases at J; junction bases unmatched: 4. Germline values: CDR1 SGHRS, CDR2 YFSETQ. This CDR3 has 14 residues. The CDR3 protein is CASSPGGFGNTIYF. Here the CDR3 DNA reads TGCGCCAGCAGCCCAGGGGGGTTTGGAAACACCATATATTTT. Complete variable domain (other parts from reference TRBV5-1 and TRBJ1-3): KAGVTQTPRYLIKTRGQQVTLSCSPISGHRSVSWYQQTPGQGLQFLFEYFSETQRNKGNFPGRFSGRQFSNSRSEMNVSTLELGDSALYLCASSPGGFGNTIYFGEGSWLTVV.

The CDR3 DNA reads TGTGCCAGCAGCCGACCTGGGCGGGTGAGCTCCTACGAGCAGTACTTC. Its translation is CASSRPGRVSSYEQYF. The rearrangement uses TRBV6-6 and TRBJ2-7; D is perhaps TRBD2 (5 bases). Germline V lookup: CDR1 MNHNY, CDR2 SVGAGI (reference sequence). The ends were cut back, 6 bases at V and 0 bases at J, with 18 bases in the middle. The CDR3 covers 16 residues.

CDR3 amino acids: CAFLPRDRAEFYGYTF. The CDR3 nucleotides read TGTGCCTTCCTCCCCCGGGACAGGGCCGAATTCTATGGCTACACCTTC. The V gene is TRBV30, the J gene TRBJ1-2; 9 bases fit TRBD1. Per germline, CDR1 GTSNPN and CDR2 SVGIG (reference sequence). The CDR3 contains 16 residues. The V gene end was trimmed by 7 bases and the J gene end by 4 bases; junction bases not matched to a gene: 16.

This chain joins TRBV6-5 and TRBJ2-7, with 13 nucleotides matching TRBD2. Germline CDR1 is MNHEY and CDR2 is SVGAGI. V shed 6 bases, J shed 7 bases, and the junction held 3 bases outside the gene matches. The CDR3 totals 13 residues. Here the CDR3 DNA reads TGTGCCAGCAGACTAGCGGGAGGGGAGGAGCAGTACTTC. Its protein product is CASRLAGGEEQYF.

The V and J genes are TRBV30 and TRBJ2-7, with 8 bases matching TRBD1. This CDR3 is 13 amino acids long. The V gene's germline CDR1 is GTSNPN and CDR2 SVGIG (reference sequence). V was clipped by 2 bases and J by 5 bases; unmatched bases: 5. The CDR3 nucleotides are TGTGCCTGGAGTAAAGCAGGGGGCAACGAGCAGTACTTC. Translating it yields CAWSKAGGNEQYF.

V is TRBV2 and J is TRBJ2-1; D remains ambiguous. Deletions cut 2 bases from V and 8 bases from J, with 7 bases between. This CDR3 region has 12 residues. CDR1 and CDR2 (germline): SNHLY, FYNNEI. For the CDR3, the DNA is TGTGCCAGCAGTGAAACCCGGGATGAGCAGTTCTTC. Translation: CASSETRDEQFF.

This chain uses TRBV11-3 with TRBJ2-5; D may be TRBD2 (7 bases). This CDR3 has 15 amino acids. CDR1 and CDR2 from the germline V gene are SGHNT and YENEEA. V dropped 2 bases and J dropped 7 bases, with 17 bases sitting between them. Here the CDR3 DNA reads TGTGCCAGCAGCTTATCAAGGGGGGGTCTGGGGACCCAGTACTTC. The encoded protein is CASSLSRGGLGTQYF.